These 8 T cell receptor beta chains were sequenced from one sample in a study of regulatory T cells in long-lasting Graves disease. Building of the TCR beta libraries involved iRepertoire HTBI primers and Arm-PCR of CDR3 regions. MiXCR, applied by TCRdb to the multiplex PCR reads, yields one record per CDR3 protein. The table lists around 480,000 distinct CDR3 sequences, roughly 16% of them singletons, with around 25% in the top ten. As to time point: newly diagnosed GD, antithyroid drugs for less than 3 months. After RNA was extracted from PBMCs, the TCR library was made from it. The sample was also linked to a second study, of T cells in Graves' hyperthyroidism and ophthalmopathy.

Specimen: peripheral blood mononuclear cells (PBMCs), collected at new diagnosis, from a patient treated with antithyroid drugs. The receptors originated from a woman aged 40-60 years with Graves disease.

There are a few counts of this clonotype. This sequence joins TRBV7-6 and TRBJ2-7, with 7 bases fitting TRBD1. The junction had 7 bases not matched to a gene; V was cut back by 1 base and J by 4 bases. Germline V lookup: CDR1 SGHVS, CDR2 FNYEAQ. CDR3 length equals 15 residues. Here the CDR3 DNA reads TGTGCCAGCAGCTTAGGCTCGACAGGGTGGTACGAGCAGTACTTC. Encoded protein: CASSLGSTGWYEQYF.

The sample holds many counts of this clonotype. V gene TRBV18 combines with J gene TRBJ1-1; unclear D gene. The CDR3 has 13 residues. V was pared by 5 bases and J by 2 bases, with 9 bases between. Germline V gene data show CDR1 as KGHSH and CDR2 as LQKENI. This chain's CDR3 is CASSRFRNTEAFF. The CDR3, as DNA: TGTGCCAGCTCAAGGTTCCGTAACACTGAAGCTTTCTTT.

V usage is TRBV19 and J usage is TRBJ1-2; 7 nucleotides match TRBD1. Germline lookup yields CDR1 LNHDA and CDR2 SQIVND (reference sequence). The ends lost 5 bases at V and 1 base at J; junction bases unmatched: 7. The CDR3 is made up of 15 amino acids. The DNA of the CDR3 is TGTGCCAGTAGTCCCCAGGACAGGTGTAACTATGGCTACACCTTC. It translates to CASSPQDRCNYGYTF.

This clonotype showed up just a few times. Mismatch with germline at one junction end may stem from a read error. The chain combines TRBV20-1 with TRBJ2-3; D could derive from TRBD1 or TRBD2 (5 bases each). Germline CDR1 and CDR2: DFQATT and SNEGSKA (reference sequence). The CDR3 consists of 11 residues. CDR3 loop: CSAPRGDTQCF. The CDR3 coding sequence is TGCAGTGCACCAAGGGGAGACACGCAGTGTTTT.

This clonotype was detected ten times or more. The J gene is TRBJ1-6, the V gene TRBV27, with 11 bases lining up with TRBD1. CDR1 and CDR2 (germline): MNHEY, SMNVEV (reference sequence). The length of the CDR3 is 15 residues. Trimming removed 5 bases from V and 11 bases from J; junction bases left unmatched: 8. The chain's CDR3 is CASSTSGTGGTPLHF. The CDR3 DNA reads as TGTGCCAGCAGTACCTCCGGGACAGGGGGTACACCCCTCCACTTT.

This clonotype was counted many times. This rearrangement joins TRBV7-8 to TRBJ2-3; TRBD2 agrees at 7 bases. CDR1 is SGHVS, CDR2 FQNEAQ, per germline. The CDR3 sequence is 15 residues long. The V gene end was trimmed by 4 bases and the J gene end by 6 bases; junction bases not matched to a gene: 10. Here the CDR3 reads CASSYPGLHFDTQYF. The CDR3 coding sequence is TGTGCCAGCAGCTATCCGGGACTACATTTCGATACGCAGTATTTT.

This clonotype was recorded a few times. The chain employs TRBV6-2 or TRBV6-3 and TRBJ1-5; 7 bases match TRBD1. V dropped 0 bases and J dropped 3; count of bases not matched to a gene: 8. This CDR3 is built from 17 residues. Per the germline V gene, CDR1 is MNHEY and CDR2 is SVGEGT. The DNA for the CDR3 is TGTGCCAGCAGTTACTCGCCGGACAGGCTAAACAATCAGCCCCAGCATTTT. Translating gives CASSYSPDRLNNQPQHF.

This clonotype was seen a handful of times. V gene TRBV27 combines with J gene TRBJ1-5, with TRBD1 matching over 9 bases. V trimming: 4 bases; J trimming: 6 bases; junction bases outside the gene matches: 16. This CDR3 has 18 amino acids. Germline values: CDR1 MNHEY, CDR2 SMNVEV (reference sequence). The CDR3 coding sequence is TGTGCCAGCAGTTCCCATTTAACGACAGGGGGTGTTGTTCAGCCCCAGCATTTT. This codes for CASSSHLTTGGVVQPQHF.